This T cell receptor (beta chain) came from a study of blood T cell repertoires in COVID-19 (TCRdb year 2020). A note on the overall study: Collaborator samples came from the United States, Italy and Spain and covered acute and convalescent phases of COVID-19. The prospective study material was composed of cDNA or gDNA derived from T cells, B-cell-depleted T cells, or PBMCs. The repertoires were made available in a free public database intended to serve as a resource for research on the immune response to SARS-CoV-2. The sample metadata nearly always contained a de-identified subject ID, COVID-19 status, age in years and sex. The samples were drawn from the first 160 participants of the ongoing ImmuneRACE study and from over 950 subjects provided by 6 global collaborators. The dataset comprised deeply sampled blood TCRbeta repertoires from subjects exposed to, actively infected with, or recovered from COVID-19. HLA class I and class II types, where available, came from metadata supplied by the sample provider rather than from assay-based typing.

Study-level results and caveats: How much clinical and demographic metadata was included differed by source and by participant, and the metadata was provided uncurated.

TCRbeta CDR3 regions were amplified from genomic DNA using the immunoSEQ Assay, a bias-controlled multiplex PCR. The source study handled its data this way. Within the assay, amplification of reference gene primers was used to estimate how many nucleated cells each sample contained. To quantify the absolute abundance of each unique TCRbeta CDR3 rearrangement, sequence reads were collapsed and filtered. For each sample, productive Simpson clonality was calculated by taking the square root of Simpson's diversity index across productive rearrangements. Here the immuneACCESS table is served through TCRdb, limited to in-frame sequences with V and J called. Missing clones are a known gap in these copies; in checked studies unresolved V genes cover under half, and the rest lacks a known reason. V, J and clone size derive from that table, while D and trimming were established from the DNA sequence. This sample comprises 190,000 or so clones, 85% to 90% of them detected only once. Jointly, the top ten make up approximately 6.2% of the sample.

Samples from volunteer blood donors who had recovered from COVID-19 were contributed by a second Seattle source. Each collaborating institution followed its own protocols to collect whole blood in K2EDTA tubes. For TCRbeta analysis, collaborator samples were shipped as frozen whole blood, as isolated PBMCs, or as DNA extracted from either sample type. This clone showed up just once. Its antigen is not yet known. Base qualities are not provided; no much larger clone lies one nucleotide away. Trimming removed 6 bases from V and 5 bases from J, leaving 13 bases between the germline ends. Including the terminal cysteine and phenylalanine, the CDR3 comprises 13 residues. The only DNA kept is the CDR3, 39 bases in frame from the first base. Via the germline V gene, CDR1 is MDHEN and CDR2 SYDVKM.

The sample consisted of peripheral blood. Recombination linked TRBV28 to TRBJ2-5; TRBD1 is a weak D gene call, 6 bases matching. The receptor was derived from a man in his sixties who had recovered from COVID-19. The encoded CDR3 is CASRAQGQETQYF. The nucleotides read TGTGCCAGCAGAGCACAGGGTCAGGAGACCCAGTACTTC.